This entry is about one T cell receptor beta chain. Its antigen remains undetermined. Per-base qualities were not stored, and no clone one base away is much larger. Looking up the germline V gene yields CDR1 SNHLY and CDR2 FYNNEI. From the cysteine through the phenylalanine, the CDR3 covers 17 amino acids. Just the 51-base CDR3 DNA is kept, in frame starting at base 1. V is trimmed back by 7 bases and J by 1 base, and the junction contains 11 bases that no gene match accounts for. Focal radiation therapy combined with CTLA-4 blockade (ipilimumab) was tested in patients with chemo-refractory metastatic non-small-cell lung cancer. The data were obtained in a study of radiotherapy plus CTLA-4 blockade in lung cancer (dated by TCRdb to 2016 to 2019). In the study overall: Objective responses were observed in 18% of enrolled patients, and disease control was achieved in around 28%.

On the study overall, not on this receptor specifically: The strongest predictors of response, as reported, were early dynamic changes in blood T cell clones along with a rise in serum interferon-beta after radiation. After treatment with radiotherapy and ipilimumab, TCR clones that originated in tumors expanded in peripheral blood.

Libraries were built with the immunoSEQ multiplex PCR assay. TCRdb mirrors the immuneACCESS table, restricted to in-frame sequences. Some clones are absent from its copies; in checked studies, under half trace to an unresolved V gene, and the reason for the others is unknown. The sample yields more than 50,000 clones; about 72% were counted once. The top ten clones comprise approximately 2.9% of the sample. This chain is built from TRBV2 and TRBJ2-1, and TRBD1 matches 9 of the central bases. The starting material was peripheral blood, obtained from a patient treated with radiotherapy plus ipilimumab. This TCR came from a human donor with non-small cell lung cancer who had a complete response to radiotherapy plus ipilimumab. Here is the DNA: TGTGCCAGCATAGGGGGGACAGGGCTTTTATCCTACAATGAGCAGTTCTTC. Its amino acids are CASIGGTGLLSYNEQFF.